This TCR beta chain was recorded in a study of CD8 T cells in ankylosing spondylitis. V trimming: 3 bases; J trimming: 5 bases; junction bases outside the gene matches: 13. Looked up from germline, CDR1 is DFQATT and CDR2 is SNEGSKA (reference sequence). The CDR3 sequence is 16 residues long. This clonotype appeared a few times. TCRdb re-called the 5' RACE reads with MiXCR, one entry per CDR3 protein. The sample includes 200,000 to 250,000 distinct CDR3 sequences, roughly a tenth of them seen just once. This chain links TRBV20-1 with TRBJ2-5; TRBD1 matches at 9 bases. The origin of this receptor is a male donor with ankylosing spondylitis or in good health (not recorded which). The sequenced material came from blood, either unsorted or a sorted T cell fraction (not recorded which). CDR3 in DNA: TGCAGTGCTAGCGAAGTGGACAGGGGATTTGGGGAGACCCAGTACTTC. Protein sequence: CSASEVDRGFGETQYF.